A selection of T cell receptor beta chains follows, all from one sample in a study of T cell responses to AZD1222 COVID-19 vaccine. Assay: immunoSEQ multiplex PCR; the TCRdb copy retains only in-frame clones and omits some. The table records 150,000 to 200,000 clones, around 92% of them present only once. Material: peripheral blood, obtained on day 0 of AZD1222 vaccination. Receptors were obtained from an adult in good health. The CDR3 runs from the conserved cysteine through the conserved F or W. The order of the fields is J gene, V gene, D gene, clone size, CDR3 protein, CDR3 DNA. D genes are given only for firm matches. Clone size is given for some rows only: seen once, a few or many times, or a class if the clone is expanded.

TRBJ1-1	TRBV5-5	.	.	CASSPPLRGNTEAFF	TGTGCCAGCAGTCCCCCATTACGGGGGAACACTGAAGCTTTCTTT
TRBJ1-1	TRBV5-1	.	once	CASSDLRNTEAFF	TGCGCCAGCAGTGATTTACGGAACACTGAAGCTTTCTTT
TRBJ2-2	TRBV9	.	.	CASSVSITGELFF	TGTGCCAGCAGCGTTAGTATAACCGGGGAGCTGTTTTTT
TRBJ2-2	TRBV6-5	.	.	CASSLRGAGTGELFF	TGTGCCAGCAGTCTAAGGGGCGCGGGCACCGGGGAGCTGTTTTTT
TRBJ1-2	TRBV12-5	.	.	CASAYSQQGYYGYTF	TGTGCTAGTGCCTACTCCCAGCAGGGCTACTATGGCTACACCTTC
TRBJ1-1	TRBV6-5	TRBD1	.	CASREGQRYEAFF	TGTGCCAGCAGAGAGGGACAGCGATATGAAGCTTTCTTT
TRBJ2-5	TRBV30	TRBD1	.	CAWSSETGDGETQYF	TGTGCCTGGAGTTCCGAGACAGGGGACGGAGAGACCCAGTACTTC
TRBJ2-4	TRBV6-5	TRBD1	.	CASRQGAAKNIQYF	TGTGCCAGCAGGCAGGGGGCGGCCAAAAACATTCAGTACTTC
TRBJ2-1	TRBV4-2	.	.	CASSQGMSAGHNEQFF	TGTGCCAGCAGCCAAGGTATGAGCGCCGGACACAATGAGCAGTTCTTC
TRBJ2-1	TRBV4-3	.	.	CASSQSGGPYNEQFF	TGCGCCAGCAGCCAATCAGGGGGGCCCTACAATGAGCAGTTCTTC
TRBJ1-2	TRBV30	.	.	CAWSYDTVLSYTF	TGTGCCTGGAGTTACGACACGGTGTTGAGCTACACCTTC
TRBJ2-2	TRBV5-1	.	.	CASSLVGVETGELFF	TGCGCCAGCAGCTTGGTAGGGGTCGAAACCGGGGAGCTGTTTTTT
TRBJ2-7	TRBV3-1/TRBV3-2	.	once	CASSQEWQGSYEQYF	TGTGCCAGCAGCCAAGAATGGCAGGGCTCATACGAGCAGTACTTC
TRBJ1-1	TRBV18	.	.	CASSPIGTEAFF	TGTGCCAGCTCACCCATTGGAACTGAAGCTTTCTTT
TRBJ1-2	TRBV5-4	.	.	CASSLNYGYTF	TGTGCCAGCAGCTTGAACTATGGCTACACCTTC
TRBJ2-6	TRBV6-1	.	.	CASSEAGSGANVLTF	TGTGCCAGCAGTGAAGCGGGCTCTGGGGCCAACGTCCTGACTTTC
TRBJ1-2	TRBV7-9	TRBD1	.	CASSLDLRTGGGYTF	TGTGCCAGCAGCTTAGATCTCCGGACAGGGGGCGGCTACACCTTC